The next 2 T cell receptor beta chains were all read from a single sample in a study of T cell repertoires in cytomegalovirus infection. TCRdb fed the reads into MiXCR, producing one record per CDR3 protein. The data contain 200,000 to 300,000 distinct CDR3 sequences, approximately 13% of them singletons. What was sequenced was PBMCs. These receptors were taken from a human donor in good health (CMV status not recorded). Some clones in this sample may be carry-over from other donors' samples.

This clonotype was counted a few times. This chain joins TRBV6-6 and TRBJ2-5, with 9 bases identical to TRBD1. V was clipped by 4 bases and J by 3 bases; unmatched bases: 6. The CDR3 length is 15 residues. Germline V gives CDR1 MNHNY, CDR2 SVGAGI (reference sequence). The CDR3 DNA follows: TGTGCCAGCAGTTCCGTCGGGACAGGGAAAGAGACCCAGTACTTC. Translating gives CASSSVGTGKETQYF.

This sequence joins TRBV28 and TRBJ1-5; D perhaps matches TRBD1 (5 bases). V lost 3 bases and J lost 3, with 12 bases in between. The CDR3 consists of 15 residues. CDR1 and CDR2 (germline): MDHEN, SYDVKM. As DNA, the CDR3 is TGTGCCAGCAGTTTTATTCTGGGACCCAATCAGCCCCAGCATTTT. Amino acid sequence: CASSFILGPNQPQHF.